These T cell receptor beta chains were read from a single sample in a study of breast tumors, draining lymph nodes, adjacent tissues. TCRdb reanalysed the multiplex PCR reads using MiXCR and keeps one entry per CDR3 protein. The table has under 15,000 distinct CDR3 sequences, about 36% seen once. Sequenced: breast tumor tissue. These receptors were taken from a female donor with breast cancer. Some clones in this sample may be carry-over from other donors' samples. CDR3s include the opening cysteine and the closing phenylalanine or tryptophan. A D gene is named only where the DNA matches it firmly. Part of the rows lack a size; the others show once, few, many or a class for expanded clones.

V gene: TRBV19; clone size: many; D gene: NA; J gene: TRBJ2-6; CDR3 DNA: TGTGCCAGTAGTATAAGGGACGGCACGGGGGCCAACGTCCTGACTTTC; CDR3 protein: CASSIRDGTGANVLTF
V gene: TRBV19; clone size: once; D gene: TRBD2; J gene: TRBJ2-3; CDR3 DNA: TGTGCCAGTAGTATAGCGGGAGGGGGCACAGATACGCAGTATTTT; CDR3 protein: CASSIAGGGTDTQYF
V gene: TRBV7-9; clone size: many; D gene: NA; J gene: TRBJ2-1; CDR3 DNA: TGTGCCAGCAGCTTTGACTCCTACAATGAGCAGTTCTTC; CDR3 protein: CASSFDSYNEQFF
V gene: TRBV4-1; clone size: many; D gene: NA; J gene: TRBJ1-4; CDR3 DNA: TGCGCCAGCAGCGTTCCACGAGCAACTAATGAAAAACTGTTTTTT; CDR3 protein: CASSVPRATNEKLFF
V gene: TRBV5-1; clone size: medium-sized; D gene: NA; J gene: TRBJ2-7; CDR3 DNA: TGCGCCAGCAGCGATACAGGGAGGGCTCGCGAGCAGTACTTC; CDR3 protein: CASSDTGRAREQYF
V gene: TRBV10-2; clone size: NA; D gene: NA; J gene: TRBJ2-3; CDR3 DNA: TGCGCCAGCAGGAGAGGAGATACGCAGTATTTT; CDR3 protein: CASRRGDTQYF
V gene: TRBV24-1; clone size: NA; D gene: NA; J gene: TRBJ2-5; CDR3 DNA: TGTGCCACCAGTAGTGGCACGCAAGAGACCCAGTACTTC; CDR3 protein: CATSSGTQETQYF
V gene: TRBV7-2; clone size: NA; D gene: NA; J gene: TRBJ2-3; CDR3 DNA: TGTGCCAGCAGCTTAGGGACAACTAGCACAGATACGCAGTATTTT; CDR3 protein: CASSLGTTSTDTQYF
V gene: TRBV20-1; clone size: NA; D gene: NA; J gene: TRBJ1-2; CDR3 DNA: TGCAGTGCTAGATCGAATTCTGGCTACACCTTC; CDR3 protein: CSARSNSGYTF
V gene: TRBV10-3; clone size: medium-sized; D gene: NA; J gene: TRBJ1-3; CDR3 DNA: TGTGCCATCAGTGAATTGGACCCGGGGCGAGGCACCATATATTTT; CDR3 protein: CAISELDPGRGTIYF
V gene: TRBV4-1; clone size: NA; D gene: TRBD2; J gene: TRBJ2-7; CDR3 DNA: TGCGCCAGCAGCCTCCAACAAGGGCTAGCGGGAGGGTACACCTACGAGCGGTACTTC; CDR3 protein: CASSLQQGLAGGYTYERYF
V gene: TRBV5-1; clone size: medium-sized; D gene: NA; J gene: TRBJ2-5; CDR3 DNA: TGCGCCAGCAGCGTACAACAAGAGACCCAGTACTTC; CDR3 protein: CASSVQQETQYF
V gene: TRBV5-1; clone size: NA; D gene: TRBD1; J gene: TRBJ1-2; CDR3 DNA: TGCGCCAGCAGGTTGGGACAGGACTATGGCTACACCTTC; CDR3 protein: CASRLGQDYGYTF
V gene: TRBV20-1; clone size: NA; D gene: TRBD1; J gene: TRBJ1-1; CDR3 DNA: TGCAGTGCTAGAACGGGACAGCTTCTCACTGAAGCTTTCTTT; CDR3 protein: CSARTGQLLTEAFF
V gene: TRBV7-8; clone size: NA; D gene: TRBD1; J gene: TRBJ2-1; CDR3 DNA: TGTGCCAGCAGCGGCAGACAGGGCTACAATGAGCAGTTCTTC; CDR3 protein: CASSGRQGYNEQFF
V gene: TRBV11-2; clone size: many; D gene: NA; J gene: TRBJ2-2; CDR3 DNA: TGTGCCAGCAGCTTAGGGGGGTCCGGGGAGCTGTTTTTT; CDR3 protein: CASSLGGSGELFF
V gene: TRBV7-3; clone size: many; D gene: TRBD2; J gene: TRBJ2-1; CDR3 DNA: TGTGCCAGCAGCTTAGGGGGGGGGTCCTACAATGAGCAGTTCTTC; CDR3 protein: CASSLGGGSYNEQFF
V gene: TRBV27; clone size: many; D gene: NA; J gene: TRBJ2-1; CDR3 DNA: TGTGCCAGCAGGCCCATGACAGGCATGGAGCAGTTCTTC; CDR3 protein: CASRPMTGMEQFF
V gene: TRBV29-1; clone size: NA; D gene: NA; J gene: TRBJ2-7; CDR3 DNA: TGCAGTGTTGAAGAGGCCTACGCGCAGTACTTC; CDR3 protein: CSVEEAYAQYF
V gene: TRBV2; clone size: few; D gene: TRBD1; J gene: TRBJ2-7; CDR3 DNA: TGTGCCAGCAGCGACAGGGGGCGAGAGCAGTACTTC; CDR3 protein: CASSDRGREQYF
V gene: TRBV7-8; clone size: medium-sized; D gene: TRBD2; J gene: TRBJ2-3; CDR3 DNA: TGTGCCAGCAGCCGAAGCGGGGACCCCACTAGCACAGATACGCAGTATTTT; CDR3 protein: CASSRSGDPTSTDTQYF
V gene: TRBV5-1; clone size: NA; D gene: NA; J gene: TRBJ1-5; CDR3 DNA: TGTGCCAGCAGCTCAAGGGGGTCCGTCACAGATACGCAGCATTTT; CDR3 protein: CASSSRGSVTDTQHF
V gene: TRBV2; clone size: NA; D gene: TRBD2; J gene: TRBJ2-5; CDR3 DNA: TGTGCCAGCAGTGTGACTAGCGGGAGCCAAGAGACCCAGTACTTC; CDR3 protein: CASSVTSGSQETQYF
V gene: TRBV6-4; clone size: many; D gene: TRBD1; J gene: TRBJ2-1; CDR3 DNA: TGTGCCAGCAGTGAGACAGGGAACAATGAGCAGTTCTTC; CDR3 protein: CASSETGNNEQFF
V gene: TRBV7-9; clone size: many; D gene: NA; J gene: TRBJ2-5; CDR3 DNA: TGTGCCAGCGGGACCGACACCCGACAAGAGACCCAGTACTTC; CDR3 protein: CASGTDTRQETQYF
V gene: TRBV4-2; clone size: many; D gene: NA; J gene: TRBJ2-2; CDR3 DNA: TGTGCCAGCAGCCAACTACAGGGGAACACCGGGGAGCTGTTTTTT; CDR3 protein: CASSQLQGNTGELFF
V gene: TRBV7-3; clone size: medium-sized; D gene: TRBD2; J gene: TRBJ2-7; CDR3 DNA: TGTGCCAGCAGCTTATTTAGGGTCAGTCTGGGACTACCCTACGAGCAGTACTTC; CDR3 protein: CASSLFRVSLGLPYEQYF
V gene: TRBV20-1; clone size: NA; D gene: NA; J gene: TRBJ2-3; CDR3 DNA: TGCAGTGTGTGGGAAACAGGAACAGATACGCAGTATTTT; CDR3 protein: CSVWETGTDTQYF
V gene: TRBV4-1; clone size: medium-sized; D gene: TRBD1; J gene: TRBJ1-2; CDR3 DNA: TGCGCCAGCAGCCAAGTTGGGACAGATGGCTACACCTTC; CDR3 protein: CASSQVGTDGYTF
V gene: TRBV5-6; clone size: NA; D gene: NA; J gene: TRBJ1-2; CDR3 DNA: TGTGCCAGCAACTTCGGGGAGGGAGTCGGCTTCACCTTC; CDR3 protein: CASNFGEGVGFTF
V gene: TRBV28; clone size: NA; D gene: NA; J gene: TRBJ1-1; CDR3 DNA: TGTGCCAGCAGGATAGCAGGGGTTGGGACTGAAGCTTTCTTT; CDR3 protein: CASRIAGVGTEAFF
V gene: TRBV9; clone size: large; D gene: NA; J gene: TRBJ1-6; CDR3 DNA: TGTGCCAGCAGCCCCCAAGGGGGTGGGAATTCACCCCTCCACTTT; CDR3 protein: CASSPQGGGNSPLHF
V gene: TRBV20-1; clone size: many; D gene: NA; J gene: TRBJ1-6; CDR3 DNA: TGCAGTGCTAGAAGTCAGGACTCCTATAATTCACCCCTCCACTTT; CDR3 protein: CSARSQDSYNSPLHF